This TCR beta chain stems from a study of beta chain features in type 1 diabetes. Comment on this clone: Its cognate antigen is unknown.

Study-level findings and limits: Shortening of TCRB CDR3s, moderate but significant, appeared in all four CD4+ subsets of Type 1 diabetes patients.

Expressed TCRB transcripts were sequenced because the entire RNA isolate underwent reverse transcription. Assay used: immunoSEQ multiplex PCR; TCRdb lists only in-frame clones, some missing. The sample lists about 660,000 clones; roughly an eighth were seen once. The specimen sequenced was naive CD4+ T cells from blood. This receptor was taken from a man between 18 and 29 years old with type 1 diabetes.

CDR3 sequence reads: CASSSRTGVDEKLFF. CDR3 DNA: TGTGCCAGCAGCTCTAGGACAGGGGTGGATGAAAAACTGTTTTTT. The chain recombines TRBV14 with TRBJ1-4, with 9 bases aligning to TRBD1. The CDR3 runs to 15 residues. Germline loops: CDR1 SGHDN, CDR2 FVKESK. The V and J ends lost 5 bases and 6 bases, in that order; junction bases with no gene match: 7. The variable domain in full, with the rest retrieved from reference TRBV14 and TRBJ1-4, is EAGVTQFPSHSVIEKGQTVTLRCDPISGHDNLYWYRRVMGKEIKFLLHFVKESKQDESGMPNNRFLAERTGGTYSTLKVQPAELEDSGVYFCASSSRTGVDEKLFFGSGTQLSVL.